Shown below are 32 T cell receptor beta chains from a single sample sequenced in a study of blood T cells in healthy people across ages. A sample-barcoded 5' primer and a J-beta primer mix were used in a second PCR of roughly 6 to 11 cycles. TCRdb ran MiXCR on the 5' RACE reads and lists one entry per CDR3 protein. The profile shows hundreds of thousands of distinct CDR3 sequences, about 30% of them singletons. Sequenced material: blood. The receptors shown here come from a woman of 80 years or more in good health.

This clonotype was seen many times. The rearrangement uses TRBV30 and TRBJ2-7, with D perhaps TRBD1 (5 bases). This CDR3 has 14 residues. The V end was cut by 3 bases, the J end by 6 bases, with 18 bases between. Germline CDR1 reads GTSNPN; CDR2 reads SVGIG (reference sequence). The CDR3 nucleotides are TGTGCCTGGAGGGGGAAAGGGGCCAAGGGCGAGCAGTACTTC. Its protein product is CAWRGKGAKGEQYF.

The sample holds a few counts of this clonotype. A much larger clone differs from this one at a single base, so this may be a read error. The chain couples TRBV20-1 to TRBJ2-5; 10 bases match TRBD2. Per germline, CDR1 DFQATT and CDR2 SNEGSKA (reference sequence). The CDR3 consists of 12 residues. J lost 11 bases, V lost 2 bases, and 5 bases had no gene match. CDR3 in DNA: TGCAGTGCTAGACTAGCGGGGGATGAGCAGTACTTC. Translated, it gives CSARLAGDEQYF.

This clonotype was detected only a few times. This chain connects TRBV7-2 to TRBJ1-2; tentatively, D is TRBD1 (6 bases). Germline V gene lookup returns CDR1 SGHTA and CDR2 FQGNSA. The CDR3 is made up of 14 amino acids. The V end lost 5 bases, the J end lost 6 bases, and 16 bases lay between the germline ends. CDR3 in amino acids: CASSPRGGGHGYTF. CDR3 DNA sequence: TGTGCCAGCAGCCCCCGCGGGGGCGGGCATGGCTACACCTTC.

This clonotype occurred many times. This rearrangement joins TRBV7-2 to TRBJ1-4; tentative D call: TRBD1 (6 bases). Germline CDR1 is SGHTA and CDR2 is FQGNSA. Trimming pared 3 bases from V and 6 bases from J, leaving 14 bases between. The CDR3 covers 15 residues. The CDR3 protein is CASSLKGGWDEKLFF. The CDR3 DNA reads as TGTGCCAGCAGCTTGAAGGGGGGTTGGGATGAAAAACTGTTTTTT. The variable domain in full, completed from reference TRBV7-2 and TRBJ1-4, reads GAGVSQSPSNKVTEKGKDVELRCDPISGHTALYWYRQSLGQGLEFLIYFQGNSAPDKSGLPSDRFSAERTGGSVSTLTIQRTQQEDSAVYLCASSLKGGWDEKLFFGSGTQLSVL.

This clonotype showed up many times. The chain recombines TRBV28 with TRBJ2-4, with 8 bases fitting TRBD1. This CDR3 has 14 amino acids. The junction had 9 bases not matched to a gene; V was cut back by 4 bases and J by 10 bases. The V gene's germline CDR1 is MDHEN and CDR2 SYDVKM. The chain's CDR3 is CASSSSDRGFIQYF. CDR3 nucleotides: TGTGCCAGCAGTTCATCAGACAGGGGCTTTATTCAGTACTTC.

This rearrangement joins TRBV7-3 to TRBJ2-1, with 7 bases fitting TRBD2. The V segment lost 8 bases and the J segment 5 bases; nucleotides outside the gene matches: 6. The CDR3 extends over 13 amino acids. Germline lookup yields CDR1 SGHTA and CDR2 FQGTGA. The CDR3 spells CASGEGNNNEQFF. CDR3 bases: TGTGCCAGCGGGGAGGGGAACAACAATGAGCAGTTCTTC.

This clonotype was observed at least ten times. The chain links TRBV20-1 to TRBJ2-7; maybe TRBD1 (5 bases). The CDR3 length is 14 residues. V lost 0 bases, J lost 3 bases, and 12 bases lay in between. Per germline, CDR1 DFQATT and CDR2 SNEGSKA (reference sequence). The CDR3 is CSARDRASIYEQYF. The CDR3 bases are TGCAGTGCTAGAGACAGGGCTTCTATCTACGAGCAGTACTTC.

This clonotype was found many times. The gene calls are TRBV12-3 or TRBV12-4 and TRBJ2-4; D not resolved. The CDR3 consists of 16 residues. V gave up 7 bases and J gave up 1 base, with 17 bases separating them. CDR3 bases: TGTGCCAGCACCTTCCTTGTGGCCGGGGCCAAAAACATTCAGTACTTC. Protein: CASTFLVAGAKNIQYF.

The rearrangement joins TRBV27 to TRBJ2-4; possibly TRBD1 for D (5 bases). The end of the DNA fits TRBJ2-7 better, so the J call may be wrong. This CDR3 is 14 amino acids long. Germline CDR1 is MNHEY and CDR2 is SMNVEV (reference sequence). The CDR3 here is CASSASTEHYEQYF. The CDR3 DNA follows: TGTGCCAGCAGTGCATCGACAGAGCACTACGAGCAGTACTTC.

The table lists this clonotype with a few counts. V and J are TRBV7-9 and TRBJ1-1, with D possibly matching TRBD1 (5 bases). CDR3 size: 14 residues. Per the germline V gene, CDR1 is SEHNR and CDR2 is FQNEAQ (reference sequence). V was cut by 2 bases and J by 7 bases, with 14 bases left in between. The CDR3 DNA is TGTGCCAGCAGCTTATCCGGGGGGTTGAATGAAGCTTTCTTT. Amino acid sequence: CASSLSGGLNEAFF.

About this clonotype: At one of its ends the junction is not consistent with the germline gene, which may arise from a read error. The chain has TRBV6-2 or TRBV6-3 and TRBJ2-4; 7 nucleotides match TRBD1. Matching the DNA end better, TRBJ2-7 makes the J call doubtful. In germline, CDR1 is MNHEY, CDR2 SVGEGT. CDR3 length equals 15 residues. Here the CDR3 reads CAGSTARGKDYEQYF. The CDR3 DNA follows: TGTGCCGGCAGTACGGCCAGGGGGAAGGACTACGAGCAGTACTTC.

This clonotype was seen many times. The rearrangement links TRBV7-2 to TRBJ2-7; perhaps TRBD2 as D (6 bases). Germline V gene sequence: CDR1 SGHTA, CDR2 FQGNSA. The V gene lost 3 bases and the J gene lost 4 bases, with 13 bases spanning the gap. The CDR3 covers 14 residues. The CDR3 protein is CASSLVGRNYEQYF. The CDR3 nucleotides read TGTGCCAGCAGCTTGGTAGGGAGGAATTACGAGCAGTACTTC.

A few counts support this clonotype. One base away lies a much larger clone, so this may be a sequencing read error. The rearrangement links TRBV6-5 to TRBJ2-1; TRBD1 matches 7 bases. The assigned J gene may be wrong: the sequence end matches TRBJ2-7 better. Germline loops: CDR1 MNHEY, CDR2 SVGAGI. The CDR3 extends over 13 amino acids. In DNA, the CDR3 is TGTGCCAGCAGTCTAGGGACAGCCAATGAGCAGTACTTC. It codes for CASSLGTANEQYF.

This clonotype came up a few times. V and J are TRBV30 and TRBJ2-3; perhaps TRBD1 as D (6 bases). CDR3 length equals 14 residues. Trimming shortened V by 5 bases and J by 1 base, and 13 bases separated the two germline ends. Per germline, CDR1 GTSNPN and CDR2 SVGIG (reference sequence). The CDR3 bases are TGTGCCTGGGAACAGGGTCGAGGCACAGATACGCAGTATTTT. Protein sequence: CAWEQGRGTDTQYF.

About this clonotype itself: This may come from a read error, since a much larger clone is one base off. This rearrangement joins TRBV12-3 or TRBV12-4 to TRBJ1-5, with D possibly TRBD1 on 6 matching bases. The V and J ends lost 6 bases and 3 bases respectively, with 12 bases between them. The CDR3 runs to 14 residues. CDR3 nucleotides: TGTGCCAGCAGCCCCCTGGGGGCCAATCAGCCCCAGCATTTT. It specifies CASSPLGANQPQHF.

This clonotype was counted many times. The V call is TRBV5-1, the J call TRBJ2-7; the match to TRBD1 covers 7 bases. CDR3 length equals 13 residues. Germline trimming cut 1 base from V and 6 bases from J; bases unmatched to any gene: 4. Germline CDR1 is SGHRS and CDR2 is YFSETQ. CDR3 coding DNA: TGCGCCAGCAGCTTGTTCACAGGGGCCGAGCAGTACTTC. It encodes CASSLFTGAEQYF.

V usage is TRBV5-6 and J usage is TRBJ2-5, with 10 bases that match TRBD1. V lost 2 bases, J lost 1 base, and 5 bases stayed unmatched. The CDR3 sequence is 16 residues long. Germline V CDR1 and CDR2: SGHDT, YYEEEE. The CDR3 region has the DNA TGTGCCAGCAGCTTACCGGGACAGGGGTCCCAAGAGACCCAGTACTTC. This gives the protein CASSLPGQGSQETQYF.

Ten or more counts support this clonotype. J is TRBJ1-5 and V is TRBV18; 7 bases match TRBD1. This CDR3 is 17 amino acids long. In germline, CDR1 is KGHSH, CDR2 LQKENI. V shed 2 bases, J shed 1 base, and the junction held 8 bases outside the gene matches. The CDR3 sequence: CASSPTPPGQSNQPQHF. The CDR3 DNA reads as TGTGCCAGCTCACCAACTCCACCGGGACAGAGCAATCAGCCCCAGCATTTT.

This clonotype was seen many times. V gene TRBV4-2 combines with J gene TRBJ2-3; 7 bases fit TRBD1. This CDR3 has 16 residues. V lost 4 bases, J lost 0 bases, and 7 bases stayed unmatched. Germline CDR1 and CDR2: LGHNA and YNFKEQ. CDR3 bases: TGTGCCAGCAGCCTCCAGGACAGGCCAAGCACAGATACGCAGTATTTT. The encoded protein is CASSLQDRPSTDTQYF.

About this clonotype itself: This could be a read error, since a much larger clone is one nucleotide away. This rearrangement joins TRBV10-3 to TRBJ2-4; D is uncertain. Trimming took off 8 bases at V and 4 bases at J, with 18 bases between the two ends. Germline V CDR1 and CDR2: ENHRY, SYGVKD. The CDR3 has 15 residues. The CDR3 nucleotides read TGTGCCATCCCGGTTAGCATGGCGAAAAAAAACATTCAGTACTTC. Translating gives CAIPVSMAKKNIQYF.

V is TRBV20-1 and J is TRBJ2-7; D perhaps matches TRBD1 (5 bases). Trimming stripped 5 bases from V and 7 bases from J, with 21 bases between. The length of the CDR3 is 14 residues. Germline lookup yields CDR1 DFQATT and CDR2 SNEGSKA (reference sequence). CDR3 DNA sequence: TGCAGTGCTCCGCCAGGGAAATCCTACAATGAGCAGTACTTC. Translated: CSAPPGKSYNEQYF.

This clonotype was observed a handful of times. The chain recombines TRBV20-1 with TRBJ1-1, with D possibly TRBD1 on 5 matching bases. The CDR3 extends over 13 amino acids. V shed 3 bases and J shed 2 bases, with 10 bases lying between them. Germline V gene lookup returns CDR1 DFQATT and CDR2 SNEGSKA (reference sequence). DNA of the CDR3: TGCAGTGCTAGGATAGACAGCAACACTGAAGCTTTCTTT. It is translated as CSARIDSNTEAFF.

The rearrangement joins TRBV6-1 to TRBJ1-6; the D gene is possibly TRBD1 (6 bases). This CDR3 is built from 18 residues. Trimming shortened V by 6 bases and J by 0 bases, and 18 bases separated the two germline ends. Germline assignment: CDR1 MNHNS and CDR2 SASEGT. The CDR3 loop is CASRPGWGAGSYNSPLHF. The CDR3 DNA follows: TGTGCCAGCAGACCTGGGTGGGGGGCTGGCTCCTATAATTCACCCCTCCACTTT.

The chain combines TRBV30 with TRBJ2-5, with 9 bases matching TRBD1. Germline V CDR1 and CDR2: GTSNPN, SVGIG (reference sequence). Trimming removed 7 bases from V and 11 bases from J; junction bases left unmatched: 14. The CDR3 is 13 amino acids. The CDR3 nucleotides are TGTGCCTCTACAGGGGGCCGGGCGGATGAGCAGTACTTC. It specifies CASTGGRADEQYF. The variable domain in full, with the rest retrieved from reference TRBV30 and TRBJ2-5, is SQTIHQWPATLVQPVGSPLSLECTVEGTSNPNLYWYRQAAGRGLQLLFYSVGIGQISSEVPQNLSASRPQDRQFILSSKKLLLSDSGFYLCASTGGRADEQYFGPGTRLLVL.

The J gene is TRBJ1-5, the V gene TRBV12-5; D gene unclear. V was clipped by 5 bases and J by 4 bases, with 12 bases between them. CDR1 and CDR2 (germline): LGHNT, FRNRAP. The CDR3 runs 14 residues. CDR3 loop: CASGGSGENQPQHF. The CDR3 nucleotides read TGTGCTAGTGGTGGCTCAGGAGAGAATCAGCCCCAGCATTTT.

This clonotype was observed many times. The rearrangement joins TRBV6-5 to TRBJ2-5; tentatively, D is TRBD2 (5 bases). The CDR3 totals 14 residues. The germline gives CDR1 MNHEY, CDR2 SVGAGI. Trimming stripped 6 bases from V and 4 bases from J, with 15 bases between. For the CDR3, the DNA is TGTGCCAGCAGCCCGGGATGGGGTCGAGAGACCCAGTACTTC. Its protein is CASSPGWGRETQYF.

In this sample, this clonotype turned up many times. The chain couples TRBV20-1 to TRBJ2-3, with no clear D. Per the germline V gene, CDR1 is DFQATT and CDR2 is SNEGSKA (reference sequence). The V and J ends lost 3 bases and 6 bases respectively, with 10 bases between them. The CDR3 is 12 residues long. The CDR3 DNA reads TGCAGTGCTAGTACAAACTCGGATACGCAGTATTTT. Its protein product is CSASTNSDTQYF.

J is TRBJ1-1 and V is TRBV30; D gene unclear. The CDR3 loop spans 12 amino acids. V was shortened by 3 bases and J by 8 bases, with 13 bases between the two germline ends. Germline V gene lookup returns CDR1 GTSNPN and CDR2 SVGIG (reference sequence). DNA for the CDR3: TGTGCCTGGAGCCAAGGAGTCCTAGAAGCTTTCTTT. Encoded protein: CAWSQGVLEAFF.

The gene calls are TRBV27 and TRBJ2-7, with 9 bases fitting TRBD1. Per germline, CDR1 MNHEY and CDR2 SMNVEV (reference sequence). After removal of 8 bases from V and 3 bases from J, the junction contained 17 bases not matched to a gene. The CDR3 length is 17 residues. CDR3 DNA sequence: TGTGCCAGCGGTCTCCCCGGGACAGGGAGCGTAAACTACGAGCAGTACTTC. Protein: CASGLPGTGSVNYEQYF.

Many counts were recorded for this clonotype. The chain employs TRBV18 and TRBJ2-7; tentatively, D is TRBD1 (6 bases). Trimming took 6 bases from V and 2 from J, leaving 23 bases between them. Per germline, CDR1 KGHSH and CDR2 LQKENI. The CDR3 contains 17 residues. Here the CDR3 reads CASSPNHRQVLPYEQYF. The CDR3 DNA sequence: TGTGCCAGCTCTCCTAACCATCGACAGGTGCTACCCTACGAGCAGTACTTC.

The gene calls are TRBV10-3 and TRBJ2-1, with D maybe TRBD1 (5 bases). The germline V gene encodes CDR1 ENHRY and CDR2 SYGVKD. Trimming removed 0 bases from V and 4 bases from J, with 7 bases in between. The CDR3 covers 14 residues. The CDR3 spells CAISESQGYNEQFF. CDR3 nucleotides: TGTGCCATCAGTGAGTCGCAGGGATACAATGAGCAGTTCTTC.

This clonotype appeared many times. CDR3 amino acids: CSVPGQGAYEQYF. CDR3 in DNA: TGCAGCGTTCCGGGACAGGGTGCCTACGAGCAGTACTTC. The rearrangement links TRBV29-1 to TRBJ2-7; 9 bases are shared with TRBD1. CDR1 and CDR2 (germline): SQVTM, ANQGSEA. The CDR3 sequence is 13 residues long. Unmatched junction bases numbered 4, after V lost 5 bases and J lost 2 bases.